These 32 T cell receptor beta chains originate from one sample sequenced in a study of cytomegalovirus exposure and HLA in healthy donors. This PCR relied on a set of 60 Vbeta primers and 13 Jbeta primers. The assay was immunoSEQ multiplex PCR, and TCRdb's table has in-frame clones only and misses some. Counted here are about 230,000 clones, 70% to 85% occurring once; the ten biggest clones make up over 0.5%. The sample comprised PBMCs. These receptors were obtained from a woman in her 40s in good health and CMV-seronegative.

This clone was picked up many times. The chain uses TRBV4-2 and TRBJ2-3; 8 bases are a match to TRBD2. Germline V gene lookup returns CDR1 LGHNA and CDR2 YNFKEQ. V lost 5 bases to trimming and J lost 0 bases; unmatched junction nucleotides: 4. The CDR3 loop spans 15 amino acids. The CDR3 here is CASSSGGVSTDTQYF. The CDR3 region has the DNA TGTGCCAGCAGCTCCGGGGGGGTAAGCACAGATACGCAGTATTTT.

The CDR3 here is CASSQGTEAYEQYF. In nucleotides, the CDR3 is TGTGCCAGCAGCCAAGGGACTGAAGCCTACGAGCAGTACTTC. This chain joins TRBV7-6 and TRBJ2-7; weak D call: TRBD2 (6 bases). V lost 5 bases, J lost 2 bases, and 13 bases lay in between. Germline assignment: CDR1 SGHVS and CDR2 FNYEAQ. The CDR3 runs 14 residues.

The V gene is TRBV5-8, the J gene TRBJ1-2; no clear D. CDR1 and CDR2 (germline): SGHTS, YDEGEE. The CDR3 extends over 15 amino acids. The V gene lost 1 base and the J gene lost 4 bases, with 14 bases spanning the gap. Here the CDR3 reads CASSLRSTIGYGYTF. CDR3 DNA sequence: TGTGCCAGCAGCTTGAGGAGTACGATAGGCTATGGCTACACCTTC.

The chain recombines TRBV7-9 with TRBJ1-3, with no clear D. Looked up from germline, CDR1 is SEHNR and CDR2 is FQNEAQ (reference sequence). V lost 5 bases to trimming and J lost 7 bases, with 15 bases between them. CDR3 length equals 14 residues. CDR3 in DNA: TGTGCCAGCAGCCCCGCCGGGATAGGCAACACCATATATTTT. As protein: CASSPAGIGNTIYF.

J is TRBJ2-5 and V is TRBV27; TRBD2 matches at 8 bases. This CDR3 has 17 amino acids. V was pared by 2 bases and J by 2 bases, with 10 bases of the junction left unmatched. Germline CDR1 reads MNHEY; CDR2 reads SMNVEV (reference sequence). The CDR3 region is CASSLRRGGGPQETQYF. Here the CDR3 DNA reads TGTGCCAGCAGTTTAAGGAGGGGCGGGGGGCCACAAGAGACCCAGTACTTC.

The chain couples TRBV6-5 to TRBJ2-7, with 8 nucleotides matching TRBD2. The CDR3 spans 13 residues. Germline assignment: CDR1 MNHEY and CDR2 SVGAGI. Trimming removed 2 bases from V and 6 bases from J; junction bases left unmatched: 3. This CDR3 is CASSYPGGSEQYF. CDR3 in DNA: TGTGCCAGCAGTTACCCGGGGGGGTCCGAGCAGTACTTC.

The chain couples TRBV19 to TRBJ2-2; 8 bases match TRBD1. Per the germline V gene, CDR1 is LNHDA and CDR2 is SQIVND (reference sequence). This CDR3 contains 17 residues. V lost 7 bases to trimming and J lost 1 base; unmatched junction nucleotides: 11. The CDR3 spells CASIGAAGGGNTGELFF. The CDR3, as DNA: TGTGCCAGTATCGGGGCTGCAGGGGGCGGGAACACCGGGGAGCTGTTTTTT.

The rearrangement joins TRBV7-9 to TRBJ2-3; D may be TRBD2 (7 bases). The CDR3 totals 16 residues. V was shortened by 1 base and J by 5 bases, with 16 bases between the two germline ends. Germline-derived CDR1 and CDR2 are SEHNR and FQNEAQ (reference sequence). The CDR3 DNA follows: TGTGCCAGCAGCTTAGGGACTAGGATGACAGGAGATACGCAGTATTTT. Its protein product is CASSLGTRMTGDTQYF.

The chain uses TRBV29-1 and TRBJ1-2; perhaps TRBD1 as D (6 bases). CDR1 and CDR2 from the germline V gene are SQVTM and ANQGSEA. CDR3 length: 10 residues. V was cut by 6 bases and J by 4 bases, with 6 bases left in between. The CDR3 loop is CSVTGYGYTF. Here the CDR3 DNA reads TGCAGCGTGACAGGCTATGGCTACACCTTC.

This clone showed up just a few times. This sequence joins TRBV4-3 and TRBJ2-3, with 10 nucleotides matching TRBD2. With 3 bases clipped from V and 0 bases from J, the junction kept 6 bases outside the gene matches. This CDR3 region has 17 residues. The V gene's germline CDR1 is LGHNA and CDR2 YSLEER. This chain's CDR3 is CASSHNSGGPSTDTQYF. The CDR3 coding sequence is TGCGCCAGCAGCCATAATAGCGGGGGGCCTAGCACAGATACGCAGTATTTT.

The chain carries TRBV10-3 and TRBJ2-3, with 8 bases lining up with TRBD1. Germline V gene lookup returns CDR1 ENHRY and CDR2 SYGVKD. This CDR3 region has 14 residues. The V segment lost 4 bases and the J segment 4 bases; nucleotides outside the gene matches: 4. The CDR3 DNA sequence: TGTGCCATCAGTGGTGGACAGGGCCCAGATACGCAGTATTTT. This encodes CAISGGQGPDTQYF.

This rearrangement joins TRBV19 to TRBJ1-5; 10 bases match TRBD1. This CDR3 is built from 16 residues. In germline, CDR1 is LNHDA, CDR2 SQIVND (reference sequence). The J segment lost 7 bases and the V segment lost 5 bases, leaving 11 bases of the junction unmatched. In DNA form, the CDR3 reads TGTGCCAGTAGTCCAGGACAGGGGGTATCAGGACAGCCCCAGCATTTT. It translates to CASSPGQGVSGQPQHF.

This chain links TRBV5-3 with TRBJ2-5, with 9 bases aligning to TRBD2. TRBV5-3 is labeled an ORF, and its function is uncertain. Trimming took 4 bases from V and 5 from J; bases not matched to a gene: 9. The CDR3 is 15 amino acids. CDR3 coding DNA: TGTGCCAGAAGCCTAACGCGGGGGGGCCCGGAGACCCAGTACTTC. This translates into CARSLTRGGPETQYF.

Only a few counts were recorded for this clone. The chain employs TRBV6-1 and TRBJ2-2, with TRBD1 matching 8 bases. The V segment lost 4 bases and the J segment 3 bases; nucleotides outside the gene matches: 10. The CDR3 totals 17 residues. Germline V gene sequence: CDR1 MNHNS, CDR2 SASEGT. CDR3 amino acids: CASSVDRGPRDTGELFF. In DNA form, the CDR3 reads TGTGCCAGCAGTGTAGACAGGGGCCCCCGGGACACCGGGGAGCTGTTTTTT.

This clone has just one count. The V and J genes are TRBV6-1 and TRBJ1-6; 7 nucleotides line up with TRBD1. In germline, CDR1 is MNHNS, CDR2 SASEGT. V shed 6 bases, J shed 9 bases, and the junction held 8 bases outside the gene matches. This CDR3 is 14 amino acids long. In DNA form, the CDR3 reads TGTGCCAGCAGAAGACAGGGATCTTTTTCACCCCTCCACTTT. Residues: CASRRQGSFSPLHF.

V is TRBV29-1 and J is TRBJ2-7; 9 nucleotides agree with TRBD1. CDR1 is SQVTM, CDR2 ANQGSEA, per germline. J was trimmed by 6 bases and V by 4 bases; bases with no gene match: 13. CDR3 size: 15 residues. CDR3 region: CSVGLVGTGPLEQYF. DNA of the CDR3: TGCAGCGTTGGGTTAGTGGGGACAGGGCCCCTCGAGCAGTACTTC.

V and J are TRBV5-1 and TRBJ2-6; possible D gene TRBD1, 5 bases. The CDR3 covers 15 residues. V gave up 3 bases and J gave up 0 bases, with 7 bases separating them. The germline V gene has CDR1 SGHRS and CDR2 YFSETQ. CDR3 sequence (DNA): TGCGCCAGCAGCTCCGACAGCTCTGGGGCCAACGTCCTGACTTTC. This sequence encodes CASSSDSSGANVLTF.

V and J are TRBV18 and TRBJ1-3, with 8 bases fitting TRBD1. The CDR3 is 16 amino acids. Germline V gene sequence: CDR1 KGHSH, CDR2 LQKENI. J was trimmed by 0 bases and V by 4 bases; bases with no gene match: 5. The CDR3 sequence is CASSRTTGVSGNTIYF. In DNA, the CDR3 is TGTGCCAGCTCACGGACGACAGGGGTCTCTGGAAACACCATATATTTT.

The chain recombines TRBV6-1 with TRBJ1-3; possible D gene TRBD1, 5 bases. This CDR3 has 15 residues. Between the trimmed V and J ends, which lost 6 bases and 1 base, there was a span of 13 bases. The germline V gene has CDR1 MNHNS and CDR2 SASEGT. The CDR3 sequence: CASSWRRDSGNTIYF. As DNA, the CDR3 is TGTGCCAGCAGCTGGCGCAGGGATTCTGGAAACACCATATATTTT.

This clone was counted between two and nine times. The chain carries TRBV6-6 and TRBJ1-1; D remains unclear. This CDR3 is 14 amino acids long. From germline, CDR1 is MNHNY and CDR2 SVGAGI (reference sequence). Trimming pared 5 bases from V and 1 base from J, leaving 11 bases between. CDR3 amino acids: CASSPTPPNTEAFF. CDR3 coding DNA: TGTGCCAGCAGTCCTACCCCGCCGAACACTGAAGCTTTCTTT.

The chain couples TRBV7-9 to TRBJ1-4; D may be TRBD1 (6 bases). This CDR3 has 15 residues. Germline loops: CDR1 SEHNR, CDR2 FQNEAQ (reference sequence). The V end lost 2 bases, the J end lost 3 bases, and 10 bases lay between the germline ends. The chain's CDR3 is CASSLFTGPNEKLFF. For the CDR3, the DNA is TGTGCCAGCAGCTTATTTACAGGGCCTAATGAAAAACTGTTTTTT.

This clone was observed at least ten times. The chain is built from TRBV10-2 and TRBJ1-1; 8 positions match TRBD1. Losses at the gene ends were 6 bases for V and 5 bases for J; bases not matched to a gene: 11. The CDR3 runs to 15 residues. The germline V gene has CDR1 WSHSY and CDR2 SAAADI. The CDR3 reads CASRIGTGGDTEAFF. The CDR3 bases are TGCGCCAGCAGGATAGGGACAGGAGGGGATACTGAAGCTTTCTTT.

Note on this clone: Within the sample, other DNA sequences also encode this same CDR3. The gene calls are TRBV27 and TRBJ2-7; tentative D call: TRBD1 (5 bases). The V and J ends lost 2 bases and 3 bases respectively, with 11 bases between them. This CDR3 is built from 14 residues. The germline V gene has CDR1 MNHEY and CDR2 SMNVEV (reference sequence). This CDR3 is CASSLGTGSYEQYF. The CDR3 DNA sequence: TGTGCCAGCAGTTTAGGAACAGGCAGCTACGAGCAGTACTTC.

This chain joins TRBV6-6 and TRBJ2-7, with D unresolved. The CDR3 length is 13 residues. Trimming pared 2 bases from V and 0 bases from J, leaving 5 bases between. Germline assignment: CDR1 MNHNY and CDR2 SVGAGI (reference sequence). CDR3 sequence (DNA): TGTGCCAGCAGTTACGCAGGCTCCTACGAGCAGTACTTC. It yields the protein CASSYAGSYEQYF.

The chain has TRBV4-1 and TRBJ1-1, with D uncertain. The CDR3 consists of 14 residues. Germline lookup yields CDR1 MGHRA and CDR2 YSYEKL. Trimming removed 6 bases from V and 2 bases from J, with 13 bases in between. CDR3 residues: CASRLGRVNTEAFF. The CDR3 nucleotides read TGCGCCAGCAGACTAGGACGTGTCAACACTGAAGCTTTCTTT.

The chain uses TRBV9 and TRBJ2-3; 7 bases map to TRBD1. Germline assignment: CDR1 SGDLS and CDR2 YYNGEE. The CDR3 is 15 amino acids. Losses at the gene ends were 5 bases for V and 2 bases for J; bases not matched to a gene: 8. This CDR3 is CASSSPGQSTDTQYF. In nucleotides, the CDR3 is TGTGCCAGCAGTTCGCCGGGACAGTCCACAGATACGCAGTATTTT.

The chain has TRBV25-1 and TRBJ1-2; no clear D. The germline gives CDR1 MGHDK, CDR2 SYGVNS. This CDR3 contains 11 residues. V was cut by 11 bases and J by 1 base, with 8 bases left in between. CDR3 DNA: TGTGCCGCCGGGTTTAACTATGGCTACACCTTC. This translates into CAAGFNYGYTF.

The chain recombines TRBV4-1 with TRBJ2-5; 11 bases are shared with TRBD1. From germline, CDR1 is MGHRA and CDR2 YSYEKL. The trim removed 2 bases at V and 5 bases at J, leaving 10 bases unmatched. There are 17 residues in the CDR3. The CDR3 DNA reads TGCGCCAGCAGCCAAAGATCGCCGGACAGGGGGCAGGAGACCCAGTACTTC. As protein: CASSQRSPDRGQETQYF.

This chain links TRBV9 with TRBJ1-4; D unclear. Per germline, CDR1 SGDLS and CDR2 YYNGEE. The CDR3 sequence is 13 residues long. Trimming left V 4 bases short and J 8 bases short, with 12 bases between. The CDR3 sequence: CASSLYGGEKLFF. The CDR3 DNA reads TGTGCCAGCAGCTTATATGGAGGGGAAAAACTGTTTTTT.

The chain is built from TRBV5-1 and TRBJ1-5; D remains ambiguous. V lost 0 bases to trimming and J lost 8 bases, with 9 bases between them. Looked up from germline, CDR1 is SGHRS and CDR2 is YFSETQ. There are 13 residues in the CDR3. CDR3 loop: CASSLGGWEPQHF. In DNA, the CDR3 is TGCGCCAGCAGCTTGGGAGGGTGGGAGCCCCAGCATTTT.

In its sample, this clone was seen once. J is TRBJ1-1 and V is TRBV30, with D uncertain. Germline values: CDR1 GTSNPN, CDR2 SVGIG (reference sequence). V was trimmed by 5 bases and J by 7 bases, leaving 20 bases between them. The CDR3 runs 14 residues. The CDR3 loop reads CAWGTRGRALEAFF. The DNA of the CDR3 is TGTGCCTGGGGAACAAGAGGGAGAGCACTTGAAGCTTTCTTT.

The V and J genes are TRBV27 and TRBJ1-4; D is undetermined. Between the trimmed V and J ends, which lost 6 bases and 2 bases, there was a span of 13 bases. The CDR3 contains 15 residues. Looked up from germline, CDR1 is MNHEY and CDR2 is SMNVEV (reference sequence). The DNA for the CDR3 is TGTGCCAGCAGCTCCGGTTTTGTGACTAATGAAAAACTGTTTTTT. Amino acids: CASSSGFVTNEKLFF.